This T cell receptor beta chain came from a study of T-cell memory formation after mild COVID-19. TCR alpha and TCR beta cDNA libraries carrying sample barcodes and UMIs were produced by 5'RACE using constant-segment primers. TCRdb passed the 5' RACE reads through MiXCR, listing each CDR3 protein once. Altogether roughly 29,000 distinct CDR3 sequences are present, around 6.8% being singletons, with the ten largest covering roughly an eighth. This clonotype was detected many times. The target antigen is unknown. The length of the CDR3 is 13 residues. Trimming pared 1 base from V and 4 bases from J, leaving 5 bases between. Looked up from germline, CDR1 is LGHDT and CDR2 is YNNKEL (reference sequence). Study results and limitations: The study found contracting CD4+ clones mainly in CM and EM and contracting CD8+ clones in EMRA. Clones contracting day 15 to 85 were balanced CD4/CD8; later expanders leaned CD4+.

The TCR sequence derives from an adult woman who had mild COVID-19 (a few samples of this study predate the infection). Cell type and time point are not known. The chain couples TRBV3-1 to TRBJ1-5; TRBD1 is a possible D gene (5 bases). The sample was PBMCs or a T cell subset sorted from them (not recorded which). In DNA form, the CDR3 reads TGTGCCAGCAGCCAAGCAGGGAATCAGCCCCAGCATTTT. The encoded protein is CASSQAGNQPQHF.